This T cell receptor beta chain was recorded in a study of neurological immune-mediated disorders. CD4+ or CD8+ T cells, about 950,000 per library, were used for sorted libraries. In this sample, this clonotype turned up many times. TCRdb recomputed calls from the 5' RACE reads with MiXCR, one row per CDR3 protein. The profile shows approximately 38,000 distinct CDR3 sequences, 11% of them singletons. The CDR3 is made up of 14 amino acids. Trimming took 2 bases from V and 4 from J, leaving 14 bases between them. Germline CDR1 and CDR2: SQVTM and ANQGSEA. This sequence was found in a young woman with HTLV-1-associated myelopathy (HAM/TSP). Source material: CD4+ T cells from blood. The chain combines TRBV29-1 with TRBJ2-5; a weak D match, TRBD1 (7 bases). The CDR3 here is CSVERQGGAETQYF. The CDR3 DNA reads TGCAGCGTTGAAAGACAGGGAGGAGCAGAGACCCAGTACTTC.